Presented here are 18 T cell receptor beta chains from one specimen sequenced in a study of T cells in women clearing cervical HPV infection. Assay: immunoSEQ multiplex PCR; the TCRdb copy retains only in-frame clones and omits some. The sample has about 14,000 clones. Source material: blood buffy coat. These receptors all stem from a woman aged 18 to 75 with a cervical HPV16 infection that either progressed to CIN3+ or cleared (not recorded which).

CDR3 DNA, as far as it was read: TGCGCCAGCAGCACCCATCCTCTAACTAGCGGGAGGTCAGATACG. This gives the protein CASSTHPLTSGRSDT. The entire CDR3 sequence reads CASSTHPLTSGRSDTQYF. This sequence joins TRBV4-1 and TRBJ2-3, with 12 bases matching TRBD2. The sequence runs out 3 residues before the end of the CDR3; the remainder is reconstructed from the germline J gene. Germline loops: CDR1 MGHRA, CDR2 YSYEKL. The CDR3 runs to 18 residues. V was clipped by 5 bases and J by 4 bases; unmatched bases: 13.

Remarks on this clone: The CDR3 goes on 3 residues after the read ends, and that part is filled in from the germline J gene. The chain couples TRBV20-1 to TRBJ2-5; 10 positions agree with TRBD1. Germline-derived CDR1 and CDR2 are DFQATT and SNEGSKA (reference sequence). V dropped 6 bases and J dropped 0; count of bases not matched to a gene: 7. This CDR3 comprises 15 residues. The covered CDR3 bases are TGCAGTGCAAGCCGGGACAGGGGATACCAAGAGACC. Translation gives CSASRDRGYQET. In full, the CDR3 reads CSASRDRGYQETQYF.

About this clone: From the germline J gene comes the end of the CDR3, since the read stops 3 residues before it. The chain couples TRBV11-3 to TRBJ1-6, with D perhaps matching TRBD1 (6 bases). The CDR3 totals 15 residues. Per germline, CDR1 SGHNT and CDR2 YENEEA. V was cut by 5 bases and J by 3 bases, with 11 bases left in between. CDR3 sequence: CASSPEGGYNSPLHF. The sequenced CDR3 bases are TGTGCCAGCAGCCCAGAAGGGGGCTATAATTCACCC.

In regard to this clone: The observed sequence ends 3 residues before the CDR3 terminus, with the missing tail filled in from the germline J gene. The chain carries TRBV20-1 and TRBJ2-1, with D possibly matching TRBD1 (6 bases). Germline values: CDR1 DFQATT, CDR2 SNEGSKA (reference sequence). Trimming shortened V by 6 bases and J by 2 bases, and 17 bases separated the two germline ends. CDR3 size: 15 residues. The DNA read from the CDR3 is TGCAGTGCACCCATCCACCCAGGGGCCTACAATGAG. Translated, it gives CSAPIHPGAYNE. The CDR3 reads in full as CSAPIHPGAYNEQFF.

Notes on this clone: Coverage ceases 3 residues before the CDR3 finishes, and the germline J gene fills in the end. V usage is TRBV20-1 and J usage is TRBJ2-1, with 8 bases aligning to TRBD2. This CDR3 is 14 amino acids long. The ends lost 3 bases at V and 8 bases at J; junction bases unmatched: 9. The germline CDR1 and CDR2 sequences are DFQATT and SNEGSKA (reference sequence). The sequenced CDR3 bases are TGCAGTGCTAGCCACAAAAGCGGGAGTTATGAG. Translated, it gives CSASHKSGSYE. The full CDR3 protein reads CSASHKSGSYEQFF.

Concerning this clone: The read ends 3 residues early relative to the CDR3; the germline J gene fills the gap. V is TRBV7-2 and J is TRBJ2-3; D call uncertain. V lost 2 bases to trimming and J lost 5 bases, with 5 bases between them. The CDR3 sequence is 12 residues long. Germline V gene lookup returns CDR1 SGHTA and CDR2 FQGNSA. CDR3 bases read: TGTGCCAGCAGCTTACGTCGAGATACG. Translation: CASSLRRDT. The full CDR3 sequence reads CASSLRRDTQYF.

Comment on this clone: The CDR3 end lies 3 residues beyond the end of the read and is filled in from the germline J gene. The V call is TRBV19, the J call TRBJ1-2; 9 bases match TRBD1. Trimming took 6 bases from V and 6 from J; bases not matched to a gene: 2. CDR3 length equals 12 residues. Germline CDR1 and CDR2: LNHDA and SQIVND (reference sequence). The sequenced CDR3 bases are TGTGCCAGTAGCCGACAGGGGGATGGC. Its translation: CASSRQGDG. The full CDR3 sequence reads CASSRQGDGYTF.

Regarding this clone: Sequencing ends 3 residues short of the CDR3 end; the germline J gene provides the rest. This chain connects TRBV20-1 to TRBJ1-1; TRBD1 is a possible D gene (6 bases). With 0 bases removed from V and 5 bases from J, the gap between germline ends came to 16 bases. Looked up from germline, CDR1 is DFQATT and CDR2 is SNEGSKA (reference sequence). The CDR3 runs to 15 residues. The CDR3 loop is CSARDLEQGGTEAFF. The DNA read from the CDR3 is TGCAGTGCTAGAGATCTAGAACAGGGTGGGACTGAA.

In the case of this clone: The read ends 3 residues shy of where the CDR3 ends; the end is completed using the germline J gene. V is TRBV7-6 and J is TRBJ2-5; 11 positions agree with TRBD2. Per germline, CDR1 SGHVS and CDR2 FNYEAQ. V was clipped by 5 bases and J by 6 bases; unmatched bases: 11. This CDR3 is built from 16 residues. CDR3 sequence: CASSKSTSGVPKTQYF. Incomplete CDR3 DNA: TGTGCCAGCAGCAAATCGACTAGCGGGGTGCCGAAGACC. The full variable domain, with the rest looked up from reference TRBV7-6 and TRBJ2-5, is GAGVSQSPRYKVTKRGQDVALRCDPISGHVSLYWYRQALGQGPEFLTYFNYEAQQDKSGLPNDRFSAERPEGSISTLTIQRTEQRDSAMYRCASSKSTSGVPKTQYFGPGTRLLVL.

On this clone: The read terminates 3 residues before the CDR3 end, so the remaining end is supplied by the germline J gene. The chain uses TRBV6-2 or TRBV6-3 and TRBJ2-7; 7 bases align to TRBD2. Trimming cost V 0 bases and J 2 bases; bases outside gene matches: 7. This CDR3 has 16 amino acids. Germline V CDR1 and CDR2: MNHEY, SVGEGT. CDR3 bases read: TGTGCCAGCAGTTACTCGATGGCTAGCGGAACCTACGAG. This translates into CASSYSMASGTYE. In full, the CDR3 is CASSYSMASGTYEQYF.

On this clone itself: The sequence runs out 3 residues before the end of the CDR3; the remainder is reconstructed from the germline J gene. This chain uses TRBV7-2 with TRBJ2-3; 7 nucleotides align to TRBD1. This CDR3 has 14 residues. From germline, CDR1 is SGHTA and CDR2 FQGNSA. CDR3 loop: CASSLGRQGQTQYF. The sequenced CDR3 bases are TGTGCCAGCAGCTTAGGGAGACAGGGCCAGACG.

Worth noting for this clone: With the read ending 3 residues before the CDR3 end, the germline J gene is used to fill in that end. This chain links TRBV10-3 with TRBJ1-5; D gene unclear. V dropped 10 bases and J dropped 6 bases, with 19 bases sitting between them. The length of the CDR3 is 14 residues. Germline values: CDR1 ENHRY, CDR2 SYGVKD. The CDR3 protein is CATGLGGLGQPQHF. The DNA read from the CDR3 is TGTGCCACCGGACTTGGAGGTTTGGGTCAGCCC.

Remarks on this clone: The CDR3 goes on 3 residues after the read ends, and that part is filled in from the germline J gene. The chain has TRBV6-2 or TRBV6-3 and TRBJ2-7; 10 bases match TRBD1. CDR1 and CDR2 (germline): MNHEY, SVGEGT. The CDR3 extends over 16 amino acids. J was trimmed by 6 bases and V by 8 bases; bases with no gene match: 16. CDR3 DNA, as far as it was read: TGTGCCAGCCGCCCGCAACGGACAGGGGGATCGGGCGAG. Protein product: CASRPQRTGGSGE. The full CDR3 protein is CASRPQRTGGSGEQYF.

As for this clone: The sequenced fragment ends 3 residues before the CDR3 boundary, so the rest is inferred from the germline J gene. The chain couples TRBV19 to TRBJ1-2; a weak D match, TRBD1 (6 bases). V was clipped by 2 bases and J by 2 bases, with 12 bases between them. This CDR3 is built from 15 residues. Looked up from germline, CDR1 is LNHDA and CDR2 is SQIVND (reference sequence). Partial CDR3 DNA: TGTGCCAGTAGTATACAGGGGAACGCGAACTATGGC. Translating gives CASSIQGNANYG. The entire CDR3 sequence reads CASSIQGNANYGYTF.

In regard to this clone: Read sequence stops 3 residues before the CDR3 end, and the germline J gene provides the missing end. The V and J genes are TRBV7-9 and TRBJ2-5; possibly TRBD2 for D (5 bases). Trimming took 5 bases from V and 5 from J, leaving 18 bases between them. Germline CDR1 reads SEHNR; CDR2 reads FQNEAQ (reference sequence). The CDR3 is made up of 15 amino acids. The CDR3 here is CASSPLGLFGETQYF. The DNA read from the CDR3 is TGTGCCAGCAGCCCACTAGGACTTTTTGGGGAGACC.

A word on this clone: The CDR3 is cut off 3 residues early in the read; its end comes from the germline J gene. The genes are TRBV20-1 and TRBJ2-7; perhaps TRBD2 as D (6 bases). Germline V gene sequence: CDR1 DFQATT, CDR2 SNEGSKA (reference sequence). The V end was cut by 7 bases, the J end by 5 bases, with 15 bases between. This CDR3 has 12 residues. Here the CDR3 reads CSGGLGGDEQYF. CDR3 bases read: TGCAGTGGAGGACTCGGGGGTGACGAG.

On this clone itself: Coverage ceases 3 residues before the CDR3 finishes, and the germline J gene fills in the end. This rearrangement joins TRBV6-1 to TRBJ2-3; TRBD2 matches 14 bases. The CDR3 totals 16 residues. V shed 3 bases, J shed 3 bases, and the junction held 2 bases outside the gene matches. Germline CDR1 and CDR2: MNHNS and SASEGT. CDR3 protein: CASSETSGGGTDTQYF. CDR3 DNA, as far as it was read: TGTGCCAGCAGTGAGACTAGCGGGGGGGGTACAGATACG.

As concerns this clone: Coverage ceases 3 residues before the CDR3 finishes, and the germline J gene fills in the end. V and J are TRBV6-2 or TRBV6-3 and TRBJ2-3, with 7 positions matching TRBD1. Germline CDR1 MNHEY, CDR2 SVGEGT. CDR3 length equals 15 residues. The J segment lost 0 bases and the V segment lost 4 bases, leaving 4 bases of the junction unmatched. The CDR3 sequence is CASSSGGSSTDTQYF. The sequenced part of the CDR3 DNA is TGTGCCAGCAGTTCAGGGGGTTCTAGCACAGATACG.